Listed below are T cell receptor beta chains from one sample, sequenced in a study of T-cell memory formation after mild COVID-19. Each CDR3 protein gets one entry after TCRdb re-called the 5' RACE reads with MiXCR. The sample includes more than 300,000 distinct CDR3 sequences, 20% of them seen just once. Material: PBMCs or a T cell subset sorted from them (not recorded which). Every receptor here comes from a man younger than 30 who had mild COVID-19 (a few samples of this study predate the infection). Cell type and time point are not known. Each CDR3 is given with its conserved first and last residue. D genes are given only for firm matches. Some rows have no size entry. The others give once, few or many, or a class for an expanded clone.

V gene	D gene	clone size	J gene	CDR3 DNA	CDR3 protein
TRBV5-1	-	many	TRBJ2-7	TGCGCCAGCACGTCAGCGGACTCCTACGAGCAGTACTTC	CASTSADSYEQYF
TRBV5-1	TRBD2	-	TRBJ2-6	TGCGCCAGCAGCTTGACTAGCGGGGACTTATCTGGGGCCAACGTCCTGACTTTC	CASSLTSGDLSGANVLTF
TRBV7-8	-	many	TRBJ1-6	TGTGCCAGCAGCAATCCCATTACCGAGAGCTCCTATAATTCACCCCTCCACTTT	CASSNPITESSYNSPLHF
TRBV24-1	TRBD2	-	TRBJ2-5	TGTGCCACCAGTGATCCTAGCGGGGACCAAGAGACCCAGTACTTC	CATSDPSGDQETQYF
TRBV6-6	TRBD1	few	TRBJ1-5	TGTGCCATCGGGACAGGGGGAGGTCGTAATCAGCCCCAGCATTTT	CAIGTGGGRNQPQHF
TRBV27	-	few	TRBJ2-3	TGTGCCAGCAGCCGGGAAGATACGCAGTATTTT	CASSREDTQYF
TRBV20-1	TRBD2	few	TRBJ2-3	TGCAGCGGGATTCTAGCGGGGGGCACAGATACGCAGTATTTT	CSGILAGGTDTQYF
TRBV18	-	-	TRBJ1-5	TGTGCCAGCTCTCCACAGGGTATCGGCAATCAGCCCCAGCATTTT	CASSPQGIGNQPQHF
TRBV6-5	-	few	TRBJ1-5	TGTGCCAGCAGAGGAGGGGACCAGCCCCAGCATTTT	CASRGGDQPQHF
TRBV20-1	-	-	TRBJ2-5	TGCAGTGCTAGTACGGGGGGCCCCTTCGGGGAGACCCAGTACTTC	CSASTGGPFGETQYF
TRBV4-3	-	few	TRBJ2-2	TGCGCCAGCAGCCAAGATTTAGGCGGGGAGCTGTTTTTT	CASSQDLGGELFF
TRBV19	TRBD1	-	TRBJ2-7	TGTGCCAGTAGCATCCGGGACAGCTCCTACGAGCAGTACTTC	CASSIRDSSYEQYF
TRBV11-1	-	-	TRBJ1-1	TGTGCCAGCAGCTTGGTGGCAGCTCAAGCTTTCTTT	CASSLVAAQAFF
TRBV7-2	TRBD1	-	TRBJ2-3	TGTGCCAGCAGCTCAACCGGGACAGGGATGAAAACGCAGTATTTT	CASSSTGTGMKTQYF
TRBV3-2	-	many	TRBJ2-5	TGTGCCAGCAGCCAAGATCACGGGGTTGTGGAAGAGACCCAGTACTTC	CASSQDHGVVEETQYF
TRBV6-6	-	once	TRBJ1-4	TGTGCCAGCAGTTACTCGGGGAGGACTAATGAAAAACTGTTTTTT	CASSYSGRTNEKLFF
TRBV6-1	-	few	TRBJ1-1	TGTGCCGGTGGACATGGGACTGAAGCTTTCTTT	CAGGHGTEAFF
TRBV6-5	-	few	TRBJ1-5	TGTGCCAGCAGTTACTCGGCGGGGGGAACTCAGCCCCAGCATTTT	CASSYSAGGTQPQHF
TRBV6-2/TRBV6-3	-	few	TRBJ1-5	TGTGCCAGCAGTCCCATAGGGCGCAATCAGCCCCAGCATTTT	CASSPIGRNQPQHF
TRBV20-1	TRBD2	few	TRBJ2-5	TGCAGTGCCCCGGGGGGGGAGACCCAGTACTTC	CSAPGGETQYF
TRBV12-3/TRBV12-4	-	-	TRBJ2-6	TGTGCCACCGGCCTCTCTGGGGCCAACGTCCTGACTTTC	CATGLSGANVLTF
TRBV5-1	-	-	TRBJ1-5	TGCGCCAGCAGCTTGAGGCAGCCCCAGCATTTT	CASSLRQPQHF
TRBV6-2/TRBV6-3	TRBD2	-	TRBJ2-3	TGTGCCAGCACCTTGAAATATAGCGGGGGCCTTACAGATACGCAGTATTTT	CASTLKYSGGLTDTQYF
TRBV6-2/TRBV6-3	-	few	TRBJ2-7	TGTGCCAGCAGTTACTCTGAGACTCTAACCTACGAGCAGTACTTC	CASSYSETLTYEQYF
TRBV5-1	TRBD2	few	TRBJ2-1	TGCGCCAGCAGCGGACTAGACATTAGGAACAATGAGCAGTTCTTC	CASSGLDIRNNEQFF
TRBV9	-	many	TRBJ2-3	TGTGCCAGCAGCGTAGCAACAGGGGAGGCAGATACGCAGTATTTT	CASSVATGEADTQYF
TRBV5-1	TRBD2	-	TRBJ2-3	TGCGCCAGCAGCTTGGACCCGGGGGGGACCGGGGCAGATACGCAGTATTTT	CASSLDPGGTGADTQYF
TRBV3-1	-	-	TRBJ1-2	TGTGCCAGCAGCCAAGCGGCGGTAGGGTCTTTCTATGGCTACACCTTC	CASSQAAVGSFYGYTF
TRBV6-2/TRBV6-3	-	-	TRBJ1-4	TGTGCCAGCAACCCTACAGGGAAGACTAATGAAAAACTGTTTTTT	CASNPTGKTNEKLFF
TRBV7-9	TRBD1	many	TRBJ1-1	TGTGCCAGCAGCCTAGACCGGGACAGGGTGAACACTGAAGCTTTCTTT	CASSLDRDRVNTEAFF
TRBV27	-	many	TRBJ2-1	TGTGCCAGCAGCCGAAACAATGAGCAGTTCTTC	CASSRNNEQFF
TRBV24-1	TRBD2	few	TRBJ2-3	TGTGCCACCAGTGACCGCTCTAGCGGGGGGAATTCAGATACGCAGTATTTT	CATSDRSSGGNSDTQYF
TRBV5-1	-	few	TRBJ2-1	TGCGCCAGCAGCTTGGCCGGGGACACCCCAAAGCAGTTCTTC	CASSLAGDTPKQFF
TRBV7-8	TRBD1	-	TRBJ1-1	TGTGCCAGCAGCTCTTACAGGGGGAACACTGAAGCTTTCTTT	CASSSYRGNTEAFF
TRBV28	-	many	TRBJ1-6	TGTGCCAGCAGTCTAACGGGAGGGTATAATTCACCCCTCCACTTT	CASSLTGGYNSPLHF
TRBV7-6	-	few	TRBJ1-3	TGTGCCAGCAGCCCGCGGACAGTCGGGTCTGGAAACACCATATATTTT	CASSPRTVGSGNTIYF
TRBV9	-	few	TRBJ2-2	TGTGCCAGCAGCCCCGGCCTGATTATGAACACCGGGGAGCTGTTTTTT	CASSPGLIMNTGELFF
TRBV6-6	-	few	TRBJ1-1	TGTGCCAGCAGTTATGCCCGGGGAGTTGCTGACACTGAAGCTTTCTTT	CASSYARGVADTEAFF
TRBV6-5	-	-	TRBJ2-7	TGTGCCAGCAGTTACTCGACGGTCTCCTACGAGCAGTACTTC	CASSYSTVSYEQYF
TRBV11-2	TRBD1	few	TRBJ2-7	TGTGCCAGCAGCTGGCCGGGACAGGGACAGTACGAGCAGTACTTC	CASSWPGQGQYEQYF
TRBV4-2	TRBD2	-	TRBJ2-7	TGTGCCAGCAGCCAAGATCCCCTAGCGGGGGGTTCTGTGAACGAGCAGTACTTC	CASSQDPLAGGSVNEQYF
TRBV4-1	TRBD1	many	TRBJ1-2	TGCGCCAGCAGCCAAGTGTACGAGACACACCAGGGGGGCTATGGCTACACCTTC	CASSQVYETHQGGYGYTF
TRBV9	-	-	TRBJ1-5	TGTGCCAGCAGCGTAGATGGGGATCAGCCCCAGCATTTT	CASSVDGDQPQHF
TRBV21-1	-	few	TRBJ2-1	TGTGCCAGCAGCAAAGATAAAGGGGACAATGAGCAGTTCTTC	CASSKDKGDNEQFF
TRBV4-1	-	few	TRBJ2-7	TGCGCCAGCAGCCAAGACATGGGCCTCGAGCAGTACTTC	CASSQDMGLEQYF
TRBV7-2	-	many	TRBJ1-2	TGTGCCAGCAGCTTACTTTGGGATGGCTACACCTTC	CASSLLWDGYTF
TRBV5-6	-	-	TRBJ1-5	TGTGCCAGCAGAACGAGCGCAGGGCCTCAGCCCCAGCATTTT	CASRTSAGPQPQHF
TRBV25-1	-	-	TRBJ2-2	TGTGCCAGCAGTGGACGCGTAACGAACACCGGGGAGCTGTTTTTT	CASSGRVTNTGELFF
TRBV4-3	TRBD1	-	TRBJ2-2	TGCGCCAGCAGACAAGACCCAACAGGGGGAATCGGGGAGCTGTTTTTT	CASRQDPTGGIGELFF
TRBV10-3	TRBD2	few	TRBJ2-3	TGTGCCATCGCGGGGGGGAGCACAGATACGCAGTATTTT	CAIAGGSTDTQYF
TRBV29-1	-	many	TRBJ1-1	TGCAGCGTTGAAGATACGGTAAAAGGCACTGAAGCTTTCTTT	CSVEDTVKGTEAFF
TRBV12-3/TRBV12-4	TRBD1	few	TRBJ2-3	TGTGCCAGCAGTTTGCGACAGGGTTGGACAGATACGCAGTATTTT	CASSLRQGWTDTQYF
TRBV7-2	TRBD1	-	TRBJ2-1	TGTGCCAGCAGCGTGCTGGGACAGGGATACAATGAGCAGTTCTTC	CASSVLGQGYNEQFF
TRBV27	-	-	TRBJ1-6	TGTGCCAGCAGCGGACAGTTGGATTCACCCCTCAACTTT	CASSGQLDSPLNF
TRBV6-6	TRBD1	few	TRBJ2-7	TGTGCCAGCAGCTCCCCGGACAGGGGTTCCTACGAGCAGTACTTC	CASSSPDRGSYEQYF